The clone carrying this TCR beta chain was detected a few times. This entry is derived from a study of blood T cells in healthy people across ages. Primed by a sample-barcoded 5' primer and a J-beta primer mix, a second PCR proceeded for about 7 to 11 cycles. MiXCR, applied by TCRdb to the 5' RACE reads, yields one record per CDR3 protein. The sample has a few hundred thousand distinct CDR3 sequences, 50% to 60% seen once. Specimen: blood. This clonotype was obtained from a man in his fifties or sixties in good health.

In DNA form, the CDR3 reads TGTGCCAGCAGCTTAGCTGGGCTAGCGGGAAGTGAGCAGTTCTTC. Its translation is CASSLAGLAGSEQFF. The V gene is TRBV7-2, the J gene TRBJ2-1, with TRBD2 matching 9 bases. Trimming took 0 bases from V and 9 from J; bases not matched to a gene: 6. The CDR3 sequence is 15 residues long. Germline V lookup: CDR1 SGHTA, CDR2 FQGNSA.